These 15 T cell receptor beta chains share one sample of origin, sequenced in a study of regulatory T cells in long-lasting Graves disease. CDR3-region Arm-PCR and iRepertoire HTBI primers produced the TCR beta libraries. Via MiXCR, TCRdb re-called the multiplex PCR reads, giving one row per CDR3 protein. The table lists about half a million distinct CDR3 sequences, 22% of them singletons. Time point of the sample: persistent/refractory GD, antithyroid drugs over 5 years with positive TRAb. Construction of the TCR library relied on RNA isolated from PBMCs. The sample here was peripheral blood mononuclear cells (PBMCs), taken when the disease was refractory, from a patient treated with antithyroid drugs. These receptors were collected from a female donor with Graves disease.

The chain uses TRBV9 and TRBJ1-1, with D tentatively TRBD1 (5 bases). Germline values: CDR1 SGDLS, CDR2 YYNGEE. Trimming removed 1 base at V and 5 bases at J, with 9 bases between. This CDR3 spans 13 amino acids. Here the CDR3 reads CASSVSQGTEAFF. As DNA, the CDR3 is TGTGCCAGCAGCGTATCGCAGGGAACTGAAGCTTTCTTT.

The rearrangement joins TRBV5-1 to TRBJ1-1, with a weak D call TRBD1 (5 bases). CDR3 size: 14 residues. Germline CDR1 SGHRS, CDR2 YFSETQ. The ends were cut back, 2 bases at V and 6 bases at J, with 14 bases in the middle. CDR3 DNA: TGCGCCAGCAGCTTATGGTCGGGAGGGGCTGAAGCTTTCTTT. Protein sequence: CASSLWSGGAEAFF.

The chain couples TRBV20-1 to TRBJ1-5, with a weak D call TRBD1 (5 bases). Germline-derived CDR1 and CDR2 are DFQATT and SNEGSKA (reference sequence). V lost 4 bases and J 7 bases, leaving 11 bases between the germline ends. The CDR3 spans 12 residues. The CDR3 region is CSATRGSQPQHF. The CDR3 DNA sequence: TGCAGTGCTACGCGGGGGAGCCAGCCCCAGCATTTT.

In this sample, this clonotype turned up a few times. The chain carries TRBV19 and TRBJ2-7; 10 bases are a match to TRBD2. The V gene end was trimmed by 7 bases and the J gene end by 7 bases; junction bases not matched to a gene: 7. The CDR3 covers 13 residues. Looked up from germline, CDR1 is LNHDA and CDR2 is SQIVND (reference sequence). The CDR3 DNA reads as TGTGCCAGTAAAAACTTAGCGGGAGGTGAGCAGTACTTC. Its translation: CASKNLAGGEQYF.

Concerning this clonotype itself: It is likely a read error, because the conserved phenylalanine at the end of the CDR3 is missing. The chain uses TRBV19 and TRBJ1-5, with a tentative D call TRBD1 (6 bases). Germline V CDR1 and CDR2: LNHDA, SQIVND (reference sequence). V lost 5 bases, J lost 5 bases, and 16 bases lay in between. The CDR3 is 15 amino acids. CDR3 amino acids: CASSVGAGAHQPQHL. CDR3 DNA: TGTGCCAGTAGTGTTGGGGCAGGGGCGCATCAGCCCCAGCATCTT.

With regard to this clonotype: Its ends do not fully match the called genes, so a read error is possible. J is TRBJ1-3 and V is TRBV6-1, with D unclear. The CDR3 loop spans 16 amino acids. Germline V gene data show CDR1 as MNHNS and CDR2 as SASEGT. CDR3 sequence (DNA): TGTGCCAGCAGTCGGTTACTCTTCCTCTCTGGGAACACCATATATTTT. Protein product: CASSRLLFLSGNTIYF.

This clonotype was recorded a few times. The V call is TRBV30, the J call TRBJ2-2; 9 nucleotides agree with TRBD1. The CDR3 is made up of 12 amino acids. V shed 4 bases and J 12 bases; nucleotides not matched to a gene: 6. Per the germline V gene, CDR1 is GTSNPN and CDR2 is SVGIG (reference sequence). CDR3: CAWTQGQGKLFF. The CDR3 DNA sequence: TGTGCCTGGACCCAGGGACAGGGAAAGCTGTTTTTT.

The V gene is TRBV28, the J gene TRBJ2-1; maybe TRBD1 (5 bases). The germline V gene has CDR1 MDHEN and CDR2 SYDVKM. CDR3 length: 14 amino acids. The germline V and J ends were trimmed by 6 bases and 9 bases, with 18 bases remaining between them. DNA of the CDR3: TGTGCCAGCAGGGGGTCGTGGGGCGAGCGTGAGCAGTTCTTC. It specifies CASRGSWGEREQFF. Full variable domain (rest looked up from reference TRBV28 and TRBJ2-1): DVKVTQSSRYLVKRTGEKVFLECVQDMDHENMFWYRQDPGLGLRLIYFSYDVKMKEKGDIPEGYSVSREKKERFSLILESASTNQTSMYLCASRGSWGEREQFFGPGTRLTVL.

This clonotype was seen ten or more times. Written as DNA, the CDR3 is TGTGCCATCAGTGCGGGGACCAGTACCAAGGGGACCCAGTACTTC. Residues: CAISAGTSTKGTQYF. The chain recombines TRBV10-3 with TRBJ2-5, with D perhaps assigned TRBD1 or TRBD2 (5 bases each). V dropped 4 bases and J dropped 7 bases, with 19 bases sitting between them. In germline, CDR1 is ENHRY, CDR2 SYGVKD. The CDR3 runs 15 residues.

This clonotype was found many times. The rearrangement links TRBV12-3 or TRBV12-4 to TRBJ2-5; possibly TRBD1 for D (6 bases). The CDR3 runs to 13 residues. Trimming pared 7 bases from V and 2 bases from J, leaving 11 bases between. The DNA of the CDR3 is TGTGCCAGCACTGACAGGACACAAGAGACCCAGTACTTC. This translates into CASTDRTQETQYF.

There are many counts of this clonotype. The chain joins TRBV12-5 to TRBJ2-2, with TRBD2 matching over 7 bases. The germline V gene has CDR1 LGHNT and CDR2 FRNRAP. The V gene end was trimmed by 5 bases and the J gene end by 2 bases; junction bases not matched to a gene: 5. This CDR3 is 15 amino acids long. As DNA, the CDR3 is TGTGCTAGTGGTCGGGACTATACAAACACCGGGGAGCTGTTTTTT. It yields the protein CASGRDYTNTGELFF.

The chain recombines TRBV12-3 or TRBV12-4 with TRBJ1-2, with D maybe TRBD1 (6 bases). Trimming cost V 6 bases and J 8 bases, with 19 bases left between them. The CDR3 consists of 14 residues. The CDR3: CASSLRRGAKGYTF. The CDR3, as DNA: TGTGCCAGCAGCCTCCGGCGGGGGGCGAAGGGCTACACCTTC.

V usage is TRBV30 and J usage is TRBJ2-7, with 8 bases fitting TRBD1. Germline assignment: CDR1 GTSNPN and CDR2 SVGIG (reference sequence). Trimming took 0 bases from V and 4 from J; bases not matched to a gene: 2. The CDR3 totals 13 residues. The CDR3 protein is CAWSVTGGYEQYF. The DNA for the CDR3 is TGTGCCTGGAGTGTAACAGGGGGGTACGAGCAGTACTTC. The whole variable domain, filled in from reference TRBV30 and TRBJ2-7, reads SQTIHQWPATLVQPVGSPLSLECTVEGTSNPNLYWYRQAAGRGLQLLFYSVGIGQISSEVPQNLSASRPQDRQFILSSKKLLLSDSGFYLCAWSVTGGYEQYFGPGTRLTVT.

This clonotype was seen only a few times. This chain uses TRBV6-2 or TRBV6-3 with TRBJ2-3, with D perhaps TRBD2 (5 bases). The CDR3 totals 16 residues. Germline lookup yields CDR1 MNHEY and CDR2 SVGEGT. Trimming took off 2 bases at V and 8 bases at J, with 20 bases between the two ends. In nucleotides, the CDR3 is TGTGCCAGCAGTTACGAGGGTAGCGACGCACTGGGTACGCAGTATTTT. It yields the protein CASSYEGSDALGTQYF.

The table lists this clonotype with many counts. This chain connects TRBV7-2 to TRBJ1-1; D gene unclear. The CDR3 covers 13 residues. CDR1 SGHTA and CDR2 FQGNSA come from the germline V gene. The V end was cut by 1 base, the J end by 5 bases, with 8 bases between. CDR3 in DNA: TGTGCCAGCAGCTTAGGCGGGGAGACTGAAGCTTTCTTT. Protein sequence: CASSLGGETEAFF.